This T cell receptor beta chain was sequenced during a study of T cells in Graves' hyperthyroidism and ophthalmopathy. Study at large: Peripheral blood collection took place at initial diagnosis, before any treatment. Notes on the study in general: Most thyroid clonotypes expanded above 0.001 were also detected in blood. Ophthalmopathy and stable hyperthyroidism were told apart by a 13 V-J model.

It was RNA transcripts that yielded the amplified TCR beta CDR3 regions. In the first-round RT-PCR of the TCR CDR3, the HTBI primer set was used. From the multiplex PCR reads, TCRdb called clonotypes with MiXCR, one entry per CDR3 protein. The sample lists fewer than 350,000 distinct CDR3 sequences, 15% to 20% seen once, with about 14% in the top ten. Trimming at V came to 3 bases and at J to 5 bases, leaving 2 bases not matched to a gene. CDR1 is SQVTM, CDR2 ANQGSEA, per germline. The CDR3 sequence is 12 residues long. This clonotype has at least ten counts. The antigen is not known. Patients with ophthalmopathy all had a Clinical Activity Score of at least 3, a NOSPECS grade of at least 4 and duration under 3 months.

The J gene is TRBJ2-7, the V gene TRBV29-1, with 9 positions matching TRBD1. The sequencing sample was made of blood. This TCR derives from a woman aged 40 to 49 with Graves' ophthalmopathy. CDR3 nucleotide sequence: TGCAGCGTTGAGTGGGACAGGGACGAGCAGTACTTC. Protein: CSVEWDRDEQYF.